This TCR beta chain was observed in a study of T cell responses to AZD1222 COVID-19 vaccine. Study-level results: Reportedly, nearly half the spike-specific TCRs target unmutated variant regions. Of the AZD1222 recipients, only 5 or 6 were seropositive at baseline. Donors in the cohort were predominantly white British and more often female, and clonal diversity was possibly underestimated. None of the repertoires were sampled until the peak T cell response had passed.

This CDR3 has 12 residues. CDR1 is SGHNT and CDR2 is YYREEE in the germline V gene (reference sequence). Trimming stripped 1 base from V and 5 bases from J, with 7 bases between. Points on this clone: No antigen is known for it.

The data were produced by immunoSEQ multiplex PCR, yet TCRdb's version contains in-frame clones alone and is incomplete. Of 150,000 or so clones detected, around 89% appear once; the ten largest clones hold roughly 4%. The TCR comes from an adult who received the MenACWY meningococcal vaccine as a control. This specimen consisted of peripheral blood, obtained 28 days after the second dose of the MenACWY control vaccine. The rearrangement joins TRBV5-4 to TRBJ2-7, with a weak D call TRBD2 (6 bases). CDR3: CASSLTSNEQYF. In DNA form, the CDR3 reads TGTGCCAGCAGCTTGACTAGCAACGAGCAGTACTTC.